The 25 T cell receptor beta chains below come from one sample, sequenced in a study of T-cell memory formation after mild COVID-19. TCRdb passed the 5' RACE reads through MiXCR, listing each CDR3 protein once. The sample consists of about 390,000 distinct CDR3 sequences, 20% to 25% of them appearing once. Sequenced input: PBMCs or a T cell subset sorted from them (not recorded which). These receptors were taken from an adult woman who had mild COVID-19 (a few samples of this study predate the infection). Cell type and time point are not known.

This clonotype was observed a handful of times. The rearrangement links TRBV23-1 to TRBJ2-3; D is possibly TRBD2 (5 bases). TRBV23-1 is flagged as an ORF with uncertain function. The germline V and J ends were trimmed by 4 bases and 0 bases, with 14 bases remaining between them. The CDR3 consists of 16 residues. CDR3 DNA sequence: TGCGCCAGCAGTCGACCAGGTCCGGGGAGCACAGATACGCAGTATTTT. This translates into CASSRPGPGSTDTQYF.

In this sample, this clonotype turned up a few times. The J gene is TRBJ2-1, the V gene TRBV5-6; 7 nucleotides match TRBD1. CDR1 and CDR2 from the germline V gene are SGHDT and YYEEEE. The J segment lost 1 base and the V segment lost 4 bases, leaving 8 bases of the junction unmatched. This CDR3 contains 16 residues. The CDR3 coding sequence is TGTGCCAGCAGCCAACAGGGGAGAGTGTCCTACAATGAGCAGTTCTTC. This encodes CASSQQGRVSYNEQFF.

This clonotype was seen only a few times. CDR3 residues: CASSENKPGLAYNEQFF. For the CDR3, the DNA is TGTGCCAGCAGCGAGAATAAGCCGGGACTAGCGTATAATGAGCAGTTCTTC. The chain joins TRBV9 to TRBJ2-1; the match to TRBD2 covers 10 bases. V dropped 3 bases and J dropped 7; count of bases not matched to a gene: 13. Per the germline V gene, CDR1 is SGDLS and CDR2 is YYNGEE. CDR3 length: 17 amino acids. The whole variable domain, remainder taken from reference TRBV9 and TRBJ2-1, is DSGVTQTPKHLITATGQRVTLRCSPRSGDLSVYWYQQSLDQGLQFLIQYYNGEERAKGNILERFSAQQFPDLHSELNLSSLELGDSALYFCASSENKPGLAYNEQFFGPGTRLTVL.

The rearrangement links TRBV7-8 to TRBJ2-5; 13 nucleotides agree with TRBD2. Germline V CDR1 and CDR2: SGHVS, FQNEAQ. V was clipped by 5 bases and J by 5 bases; unmatched bases: 8. The length of the CDR3 is 16 residues. CDR3 coding DNA: TGTGCCAGCAGCCTTAAACTAGCGGGAGGGAGGGAGACCCAGTACTTC. Protein product: CASSLKLAGGRETQYF. Filled out from reference TRBV7-8 and TRBJ2-5, the complete variable domain reads GAGVSQSPRYKVAKRGQDVALRCDPISGHVSLFWYQQALGQGPEFLTYFQNEAQLDKSGLPSDRFFAERPEGSVSTLKIQRTQQEDSAVYLCASSLKLAGGRETQYFGPGTRLLVL.

This clonotype was observed a handful of times. The chain carries TRBV2 and TRBJ1-5; no clear D gene. With 6 bases removed from V and 7 bases from J, the gap between germline ends came to 19 bases. The germline gives CDR1 SNHLY, CDR2 FYNNEI. This CDR3 contains 15 residues. CDR3 amino acids: CASRPQGKPGQPQHF. The CDR3 coding sequence is TGTGCCAGCAGGCCCCAAGGGAAACCCGGGCAGCCCCAGCATTTT. Complete variable domain (other parts from reference TRBV2 and TRBJ1-5): EPEVTQTPSHQVTQMGQEVILRCVPISNHLYFYWYRQILGQKVEFLVSFYNNEISEKSEIFDDQFSVERPDGSNFTLKIRSTKLEDSAMYFCASRPQGKPGQPQHFGDGTRLSIL.

The genes are TRBV7-2 and TRBJ1-1, with 8 nucleotides matching TRBD1. Trimming cost V 5 bases and J 11 bases; bases outside gene matches: 7. Germline V gives CDR1 SGHTA, CDR2 FQGNSA. CDR3 size: 12 residues. CDR3 in DNA: TGTGCCAGCAGCCTCAGGGGGCGGTGGGCTTTCTTT. Its protein product is CASSLRGRWAFF.

J is TRBJ1-2 and V is TRBV14; 11 bases agree with TRBD1. The CDR3 is made up of 16 amino acids. Germline CDR1 and CDR2: SGHDN and FVKESK. After removal of 0 bases from V and 4 bases from J, the junction contained 4 bases not matched to a gene. In nucleotides, the CDR3 is TGTGCCAGCAGCCAAGACCTCGGACAGGGGGCCTATGGCTACACCTTC. The encoded protein is CASSQDLGQGAYGYTF.

This clonotype was found a few times. This chain connects TRBV5-5 to TRBJ2-3; TRBD2 matches 12 bases. Trimming removed 0 bases from V and 4 bases from J; junction bases left unmatched: 9. The CDR3 totals 18 residues. CDR1 is SGHKS and CDR2 is YYEKEE in the germline V gene (reference sequence). CDR3 amino acids: CASSLALRLAGVADTQYF. The CDR3, as DNA: TGTGCCAGCAGCTTGGCTCTGAGACTAGCGGGAGTAGCAGATACGCAGTATTTT.

At least ten counts were recorded for this clonotype. This chain connects TRBV20-1 to TRBJ1-6; weak D call: TRBD1 (5 bases). V lost 0 bases to trimming and J lost 10 bases, with 19 bases between them. The germline V gene has CDR1 DFQATT and CDR2 SNEGSKA (reference sequence). The CDR3 covers 16 residues. The CDR3 spells CSARDVRGGTGSPLHF. The CDR3 bases are TGCAGTGCTAGAGATGTGAGGGGAGGTACAGGCTCACCCCTCCACTTT.

This clonotype was seen a few times. The chain has TRBV7-2 and TRBJ2-4; TRBD2 is a possible D gene (6 bases). Germline V gene data show CDR1 as SGHTA and CDR2 as FQGNSA. Trimming cost V 5 bases and J 9 bases, with 20 bases left between them. The CDR3 loop spans 15 amino acids. CDR3 region: CASSPQSTNGGIQYF. The DNA of the CDR3 is TGTGCCAGCAGCCCACAGAGCACTAACGGGGGCATTCAGTACTTC.

In this sample, this clonotype turned up a few times. The CDR3 nucleotides are TGCAGTGCCTCGGACAGGAGGTACGAGCAGTACTTC. Protein product: CSASDRRYEQYF. The rearrangement joins TRBV20-1 to TRBJ2-7; 7 bases agree with TRBD1. Per the germline V gene, CDR1 is DFQATT and CDR2 is SNEGSKA (reference sequence). This CDR3 comprises 12 residues. The V segment lost 6 bases and the J segment 4 bases; nucleotides outside the gene matches: 6.

CDR3 coding DNA: TGTGCCAGTAGTAGGGGGACTGGGAACTACGAGCAGTACTTC. Its protein product is CASSRGTGNYEQYF. The V call is TRBV19, the J call TRBJ2-7; tentative D call: TRBD2 (6 bases). The CDR3 is 14 residues long. In germline, CDR1 is LNHDA, CDR2 SQIVND (reference sequence). With 4 bases removed from V and 3 bases from J, the gap between germline ends came to 13 bases.

The sample holds a few counts of this clonotype. This chain's CDR3 is CAWMVQMNTEAFF. The DNA of the CDR3 is TGTGCCTGGATGGTTCAGATGAACACTGAAGCTTTCTTT. The V and J genes are TRBV30 and TRBJ1-1; D remains unclear. The ends were cut back, 4 bases at V and 0 bases at J, with 9 bases in the middle. Germline V gene sequence: CDR1 GTSNPN, CDR2 SVGIG (reference sequence). The CDR3 covers 13 residues.

The rearrangement links TRBV7-3 to TRBJ2-1; no clear D gene. V lost 4 bases to trimming and J lost 4 bases, with 17 bases between them. CDR1 is SGHTA and CDR2 is FQGTGA in the germline V gene. This CDR3 contains 16 residues. The DNA of the CDR3 is TGTGCCAGCAGCTCCTCGCCCGAGGCCTTGTACAATGAGCAGTTCTTC. Residues: CASSSSPEALYNEQFF.

This clonotype occurred a few times. This chain uses TRBV4-2 with TRBJ2-1; D is perhaps TRBD2 (6 bases). Germline CDR1 is LGHNA and CDR2 is YNFKEQ. The CDR3 has 15 amino acids. Trimming cost V 5 bases and J 6 bases, with 17 bases left between them. CDR3 in DNA: TGTGCCAGCAGCACCCTAGCGCACCAGACCAATGAGCAGTTCTTC. This translates into CASSTLAHQTNEQFF.

This clonotype was seen only a few times. At one of its ends the junction is not consistent with the germline gene, which may arise from a read error. The V gene is TRBV15, the J gene TRBJ2-7; possible D gene TRBD2, 5 bases. Germline lookup yields CDR1 LNHNV and CDR2 YYDKDF (reference sequence). The CDR3 has 14 amino acids. As DNA, the CDR3 is TGTGCCACCAGGAGAGCGGTGACAAGTTACGAGCAGTACTTC. It codes for CATRRAVTSYEQYF. The full variable domain, its missing parts supplied by reference TRBV15 and TRBJ2-7, is DAMVIQNPRYQVTQFGKPVTLSCSQTLNHNVMYWYQQKSSQAPKLLFHYYDKDFNNEADTPDNFQSRRPNTSFCFLDIRSPGLGDTAMYLCATRRAVTSYEQYFGPGTRLTVT.

V is TRBV7-8 and J is TRBJ1-1; TRBD1 aligns across 7 bases. V lost 5 bases to trimming and J lost 5 bases; unmatched junction nucleotides: 8. CDR1 and CDR2 (germline): SGHVS, FQNEAQ. The CDR3 is 14 amino acids. The CDR3 sequence is CASSLTGTVTEAFF. CDR3 bases: TGTGCCAGCAGCCTTACCGGGACAGTAACTGAAGCTTTCTTT. Complete variable domain (other parts from reference TRBV7-8 and TRBJ1-1): GAGVSQSPRYKVAKRGQDVALRCDPISGHVSLFWYQQALGQGPEFLTYFQNEAQLDKSGLPSDRFFAERPEGSVSTLKIQRTQQEDSAVYLCASSLTGTVTEAFFGQGTRLTVV.

This clonotype has only a few counts. The V gene is TRBV2, the J gene TRBJ1-2; 7 bases match TRBD1. Germline trimming cut 4 bases from V and 4 bases from J; bases unmatched to any gene: 6. Per the germline V gene, CDR1 is SNHLY and CDR2 is FYNNEI. The CDR3 runs 14 residues. The CDR3 DNA is TGTGCCAGCAGTGGTCAGGGGGAATCCTATGGCTACACCTTC. This translates into CASSGQGESYGYTF.

The V call is TRBV24-1, the J call TRBJ2-1; 13 nucleotides match TRBD2. The CDR3 extends over 16 amino acids. V shed 2 bases, J shed 4 bases, and the junction held 1 base outside the gene matches. From germline, CDR1 is KGHDR and CDR2 SFDVKD. The CDR3, as DNA: TGTGCCACCAGTGATTGGACTAGCGGGGGTTACAATGAGCAGTTCTTC. This codes for CATSDWTSGGYNEQFF.

The chain has TRBV11-3 and TRBJ1-1; weak D call: TRBD1 (6 bases). The CDR3 totals 14 residues. Germline assignment: CDR1 SGHNT and CDR2 YENEEA. Trimming took 6 bases from V and 0 from J, leaving 11 bases between them. The DNA for the CDR3 is TGTGCCAGCAGAGAGACAGGAGTGAACACTGAAGCTTTCTTT. Translated: CASRETGVNTEAFF.

This clonotype was observed at least ten times. A read error may account for a junction end that differs from germline. The chain has TRBV5-1 and TRBJ1-1, with no clear D. The CDR3 is 12 residues long. The V gene's germline CDR1 is SGHRS and CDR2 YFSETQ. CDR3 protein: CASSLVGTEAFF. CDR3 in DNA: TGTGCCAGCAGCTTAGTGGGAACTGAAGCTTTCTTT.

The J gene is TRBJ1-4, the V gene TRBV5-1; tentatively, D is TRBD1 (5 bases). Germline CDR1 SGHRS, CDR2 YFSETQ. V was pared by 1 base and J by 4 bases, with 11 bases between. The CDR3 has 15 residues. The CDR3 DNA reads as TGCGCCAGCAGCTTGCAGGGCCGGGTTAATGAAAAACTGTTTTTT. Protein product: CASSLQGRVNEKLFF.

The chain combines TRBV7-9 with TRBJ1-4, with 9 bases that match TRBD1. J gave up 7 bases and V 5 bases, and 8 bases lay outside the gene matches. Germline assignment: CDR1 SEHNR and CDR2 FQNEAQ (reference sequence). The CDR3 is 15 amino acids. The CDR3 DNA follows: TGTGCCAGCAGCGGAGACAGGGGGTCTGCTGAAAAACTGTTTTTT. Its protein is CASSGDRGSAEKLFF.

J is TRBJ2-2 and V is TRBV12-3 or TRBV12-4, with TRBD1 identical over 11 bases. The CDR3 covers 15 residues. The ends lost 6 bases at V and 7 bases at J; junction bases unmatched: 7. CDR3 coding DNA: TGTGCCAGCAGCCGAGGGACAGGGGGGAGCGGGGAGCTGTTTTTT. It yields the protein CASSRGTGGSGELFF.

This clonotype occurred a few times. The genes are TRBV20-1 and TRBJ1-1, with unresolved D. The germline V gene encodes CDR1 DFQATT and CDR2 SNEGSKA (reference sequence). This CDR3 region has 11 residues. Trimming pared 7 bases from V and 6 bases from J, leaving 12 bases between. The DNA of the CDR3 is TGCAGTGGACCGGGGAGCGCTGAAGCTTTCTTT. Translated: CSGPGSAEAFF.